The 13 T cell receptor beta chains below come from one sample, sequenced in a study of blood T cell repertoires in COVID-19. Method: immunoSEQ multiplex PCR; TCRdb's copy keeps in-frame clones and lacks some. Here the sample spans roughly 90,000 clones, about four fifths being singletons. The sequenced sample consisted of peripheral blood. All receptors come from a woman in her seventies with acute or convalescent COVID-19.

This clone was found a few times. The rearrangement uses TRBV7-2 and TRBJ1-5; D is perhaps TRBD1 (5 bases). From germline, CDR1 is SGHTA and CDR2 FQGNSA. Trimming cost V 2 bases and J 6 bases, with 14 bases left between them. This CDR3 is built from 15 residues. Here the CDR3 DNA reads TGTGCCAGCAGCTTATATGCAGGGCAGGGTCAGCCCCAGCATTTT. This encodes CASSLYAGQGQPQHF.

V is TRBV18 and J is TRBJ2-1, with 10 bases matching TRBD2. CDR3 length: 14 residues. The germline gives CDR1 KGHSH, CDR2 LQKENI. V trimming: 6 bases; J trimming: 5 bases; junction bases outside the gene matches: 4. CDR3 sequence: CASSVSGGDNEQFF. The DNA for the CDR3 is TGTGCCAGCTCGGTCAGCGGGGGGGACAATGAGCAGTTCTTC.

V usage is TRBV5-5 and J usage is TRBJ1-3; TRBD1 matches at 8 bases. The germline gives CDR1 SGHKS, CDR2 YYEKEE (reference sequence). The junction had 6 bases not matched to a gene; V was cut back by 3 bases and J by 1 base. The CDR3 is 16 amino acids. CDR3 DNA: TGTGCCAGCAGCTACCAACAGGGGGGATCTGGAAACACCATATATTTT. Translated: CASSYQQGGSGNTIYF.

This chain uses TRBV3-1 (or the pseudogene TRBV3-2) with TRBJ1-2; unclear D gene. Trimming stripped 5 bases from V and 7 bases from J, with 11 bases between. Germline values: CDR1 LGHDT, CDR2 YNNKEL (reference sequence). The CDR3 sequence is 12 residues long. The CDR3 protein is CASSARDSGYTF. The CDR3 nucleotides are TGTGCCAGCAGCGCCCGGGATAGTGGCTACACCTTC.

Only one count was recorded for this clone. The rearrangement joins TRBV28 to TRBJ1-2; TRBD1 might be the D (5 bases). Germline values: CDR1 MDHEN, CDR2 SYDVKM. The CDR3 contains 13 residues. The V end lost 3 bases, the J end lost 5 bases, and 10 bases lay between the germline ends. The CDR3 DNA is TGTGCCAGCAGTTTGCGGCAGGGTTATGGCTACACCTTC. Amino acid sequence: CASSLRQGYGYTF.

This clone was picked up a small number of times. The V and J genes are TRBV7-8 and TRBJ1-1; possibly TRBD1 for D (5 bases). Trimming took 1 base from V and 1 from J, leaving 7 bases between them. This CDR3 has 14 residues. CDR1 and CDR2 (germline): SGHVS, FQNEAQ. This CDR3 is CASSLVQGNTEAFF. CDR3 coding DNA: TGTGCCAGCAGCTTAGTCCAGGGGAACACTGAAGCTTTCTTT.

V is TRBV28 and J is TRBJ1-2; 11 bases are shared with TRBD1. Losses at the gene ends were 7 bases for V and 4 bases for J; bases not matched to a gene: 11. The germline V gene encodes CDR1 MDHEN and CDR2 SYDVKM. CDR3 length equals 16 residues. The CDR3 here is CASTPMGQGVFYGYTF. In DNA form, the CDR3 reads TGTGCCAGCACCCCAATGGGACAGGGGGTCTTCTATGGCTACACCTTC.

The chain employs TRBV23-1 and TRBJ1-5; 7 bases align to TRBD1. TRBV23-1 is an ORF for which the function is uncertain. The CDR3 totals 14 residues. J gave up 9 bases and V 1 base, and 6 bases lay outside the gene matches. CDR3 sequence reads: CASSQYGQAAPQHF. CDR3 nucleotide sequence: TGCGCCAGCAGTCAATATGGACAGGCCGCGCCCCAGCATTTT.

This chain connects TRBV7-2 to TRBJ1-3; D gene ambiguous. The CDR3 consists of 12 residues. Trimming removed 4 bases at V and 3 bases at J, with 4 bases between. CDR1 is SGHTA and CDR2 is FQGNSA in the germline V gene. As DNA, the CDR3 is TGTGCCAGCAGCTCCTTTGGAAACACCATATATTTT. Residues: CASSSFGNTIYF.

The genes are TRBV6-5 and TRBJ1-5; 7 bases match TRBD1. In germline, CDR1 is MNHEY, CDR2 SVGAGI. Unmatched junction bases numbered 5, after V lost 4 bases and J lost 5 bases. The CDR3 sequence is 14 residues long. The CDR3 sequence is CASSWDSPYQPQHF. CDR3 nucleotides: TGTGCCAGCAGTTGGGACAGTCCATATCAGCCCCAGCATTTT.

The rearrangement joins TRBV6-5 to TRBJ2-3, with TRBD2 as a possible D gene (6 bases). This CDR3 region has 12 residues. V was pared by 9 bases and J by 3 bases, with 10 bases between. CDR1 and CDR2 (germline): MNHEY, SVGAGI. The CDR3 DNA is TGTGCCAGGCCCCGGGGGACAGATACGCAGTATTTT. Translation: CARPRGTDTQYF.

V and J are TRBV5-1 and TRBJ1-1; D is unresolved. Germline V gene lookup returns CDR1 SGHRS and CDR2 YFSETQ. This CDR3 contains 13 residues. V was cut by 5 bases and J by 0 bases, with 8 bases left in between. CDR3 nucleotides: TGCGCCAGCAGGACTACTATGAACACTGAAGCTTTCTTT. It is translated as CASRTTMNTEAFF.

The gene calls are TRBV5-1 and TRBJ2-5; TRBD1 might be the D (7 bases). CDR1 is SGHRS, CDR2 YFSETQ, per germline. CDR3 length equals 15 residues. Between the trimmed V and J ends, which lost 4 bases and 4 bases, there was a span of 17 bases. The CDR3 nucleotides are TGCGCCAGCAGCCCCCTAAGGCAGGGGGGAGAGACCCAGTACTTC. Protein sequence: CASSPLRQGGETQYF.